The next 32 T cell receptor beta chains were all read from a single sample in a study of breast tumors, draining lymph nodes, adjacent tissues. TCRdb used MiXCR to reprocess the multiplex PCR reads, holding one entry per CDR3 protein. The sample includes around 130,000 distinct CDR3 sequences, roughly 33% of them seen just once. Axillary draining lymph nodes of breast cancer patients supplied the node samples. Material for sequencing was axillary lymph node tissue. Every receptor here comes from a female donor with breast cancer. Some clones in this sample may be carry-over from other donors' samples.

This clonotype was recorded many times. The chain recombines TRBV2 with TRBJ2-5; 7 nucleotides match TRBD2. CDR1 and CDR2 (germline): SNHLY, FYNNEI. This CDR3 contains 14 residues. Unmatched junction bases numbered 9, after V lost 7 bases and J lost 4 bases. This CDR3 reads CASKRTGGTETQYF. The CDR3 DNA follows: TGTGCCAGCAAACGGACGGGGGGAACAGAGACCCAGTACTTC.

This chain uses TRBV24-1 with TRBJ2-3, with 7 bases fitting TRBD1. The CDR3 is 19 amino acids. Germline-derived CDR1 and CDR2 are KGHDR and SFDVKD. Germline trimming cut 5 bases from V and 2 bases from J; bases unmatched to any gene: 18. CDR3 DNA sequence: TGTGCCACCAGTGTCGGCGCGAGAGCCGGGACAGCTAACACAGATACGCAGTATTTT. This translates into CATSVGARAGTANTDTQYF.

This clonotype came up many times. This chain joins TRBV20-1 and TRBJ2-2; D remains unclear. Trimming shortened V by 1 base and J by 0 bases, and 6 bases separated the two germline ends. The CDR3 is 14 amino acids. Per the germline V gene, CDR1 is DFQATT and CDR2 is SNEGSKA (reference sequence). The CDR3 DNA is TGCAGTGCTAGAGGCTCACCGAACACCGGGGAGCTGTTTTTT. Translated, it gives CSARGSPNTGELFF.

This clonotype was counted many times. The CDR3 loop is CASSPTGVDGANVLTF. The CDR3 DNA reads as TGTGCCAGCAGCCCGACAGGGGTGGATGGGGCCAACGTCCTGACTTTC. The rearrangement links TRBV3-1 to TRBJ2-6; 8 bases agree with TRBD1. Germline V CDR1 and CDR2: LGHDT, YNNKEL (reference sequence). V lost 4 bases, J lost 3 bases, and 5 bases stayed unmatched. This CDR3 has 16 residues.

The table lists this clonotype with many counts. The chain joins TRBV2 to TRBJ1-5, with unresolved D. V gave up 7 bases and J gave up 7 bases, with 14 bases separating them. The CDR3 totals 13 residues. Germline V gene data show CDR1 as SNHLY and CDR2 as FYNNEI. The CDR3 spells CASIFGVGQPQHF. As DNA, the CDR3 is TGTGCCAGCATTTTCGGCGTGGGGCAGCCCCAGCATTTT.

The chain combines TRBV2 with TRBJ1-6, with TRBD1 matching over 9 bases. V was pared by 5 bases and J by 7 bases, with 12 bases of the junction left unmatched. Germline CDR1 SNHLY, CDR2 FYNNEI. The CDR3 runs to 17 residues. CDR3 sequence: CASSYPGQGFPNSPLHF. Here the CDR3 DNA reads TGTGCCAGCAGTTACCCGGGACAGGGCTTCCCCAATTCACCCCTCCACTTT.

This clonotype came up a few times. The chain joins TRBV9 to TRBJ1-1; a weak D match, TRBD1 (5 bases). The CDR3 loop spans 14 amino acids. Germline V gene data show CDR1 as SGDLS and CDR2 as YYNGEE. Deletions cut 3 bases from V and 4 bases from J, with 13 bases between. The chain's CDR3 is CASSGGREGTEAFF. The CDR3 nucleotides are TGTGCCAGCAGCGGAGGCAGGGAGGGCACTGAAGCTTTCTTT.

There are many counts of this clonotype. The chain has TRBV19 and TRBJ1-2; tentatively, D is TRBD1 (5 bases). Germline CDR1 LNHDA, CDR2 SQIVND (reference sequence). CDR3 size: 12 residues. The V end lost 6 bases, the J end lost 1 base, and 6 bases lay between the germline ends. The CDR3 DNA sequence: TGTGCCAGTAGCAGGGTTAACTATGGCTACACCTTC. It encodes CASSRVNYGYTF.

At least ten counts were recorded for this clonotype. A much larger clone differs by one base, so this may be a read error. The chain couples TRBV20-1 to TRBJ2-7, with 7 nucleotides matching TRBD1. CDR1 is DFQATT and CDR2 is SNEGSKA in the germline V gene (reference sequence). The trim removed 0 bases at V and 6 bases at J, leaving 8 bases unmatched. CDR3 length: 14 amino acids. The CDR3: CSARDRTGASEQYF. Here the CDR3 DNA reads TGCAGTGCTAGAGACCGGACAGGTGCCTCCGAGCAGTACTTC.

This clonotype was counted many times. The chain is built from TRBV11-2 and TRBJ2-1, with 9 bases lining up with TRBD2. Unmatched junction bases numbered 5, after V lost 2 bases and J lost 3 bases. The germline gives CDR1 SGHAT, CDR2 FQNNGV. This CDR3 region has 16 residues. Here the CDR3 DNA reads TGTGCCAGCAGCTTAAGGGGGCGGGGGGGCTACAATGAGCAGTTCTTC. Translated, it gives CASSLRGRGGYNEQFF.

Note on this clonotype: One junction end disagrees with the germline gene, perhaps due to a read error. The chain is built from TRBV7-9 and TRBJ2-2; the D gene is possibly TRBD1 (7 bases). Germline lookup yields CDR1 SEHNR and CDR2 FQNEAQ (reference sequence). The CDR3 sequence is 15 residues long. The DNA of the CDR3 is TGTGCCAGCAGCACACAGGGGACGAACACCGGGGGGCTGTTTTTT. Its protein product is CASSTQGTNTGGLFF.

The V and J genes are TRBV20-1 and TRBJ1-6; weak D call: TRBD1 (5 bases). The CDR3 runs 17 residues. CDR1 is DFQATT and CDR2 is SNEGSKA in the germline V gene (reference sequence). Trimming left V 5 bases short and J 4 bases short, with 21 bases between. The CDR3 region is CSAGGWGDGEYNSPLHF. The CDR3 DNA follows: TGCAGTGCTGGGGGGTGGGGGGACGGGGAATATAATTCACCCCTCCACTTT.

The chain uses TRBV5-4 and TRBJ2-3; 14 bases fit TRBD2. The CDR3 covers 18 residues. Trimming cost V 0 bases and J 0 bases; bases outside gene matches: 3. In germline, CDR1 is SGHNT, CDR2 YYREEE (reference sequence). CDR3 region: CASSLAGLAGGSTDTQYF. The CDR3 DNA is TGTGCCAGCAGCTTGGCAGGACTAGCGGGAGGTAGCACAGATACGCAGTATTTT. Full variable domain (outside the CDR3, taken from reference TRBV5-4 and TRBJ2-3): ETGVTQSPTHLIKTRGQQVTLRCSSQSGHNTVSWYQQALGQGPQFIFQYYREEENGRGNFPPRFSGLQFPNYSSELNVNALELDDSALYLCASSLAGLAGGSTDTQYFGPGTRLTVL.

This clonotype was counted at least ten times. The chain links TRBV5-4 to TRBJ2-1, with a possible D match to TRBD1 (5 bases). V lost 6 bases, J lost 4 bases, and 14 bases lay in between. Germline V lookup: CDR1 SGHNT, CDR2 YYREEE (reference sequence). CDR3 length: 14 residues. CDR3 loop: CASTFQGAYNEQFF. The DNA for the CDR3 is TGTGCCAGCACTTTCCAAGGGGCTTACAATGAGCAGTTCTTC.

Notes on this clonotype: This may be a read error, as it is one base from a much larger clone. V usage is TRBV12-3 or TRBV12-4 and J usage is TRBJ1-2; 7 bases are shared with TRBD1. The CDR3 runs 15 residues. V dropped 3 bases and J dropped 9; count of bases not matched to a gene: 13. The CDR3 region is CASSFVPGGLRSYTF. Here the CDR3 DNA reads TGTGCCAGCAGTTTCGTCCCAGGGGGGTTACGGAGCTACACCTTC.

Points on this clonotype: One junction end does not reproduce the germline sequence, and a read error may be involved. V is TRBV9 and J is TRBJ1-6; weak D call: TRBD1 (5 bases). The CDR3 has 16 amino acids. Germline V gives CDR1 SGDLS, CDR2 YYNGEE. The CDR3 DNA sequence: TGTACCAGCAGCGCAGCCCCGACAGCTTCTAATTCACCCCTCCACTTT. Protein product: CTSSAAPTASNSPLHF.

This rearrangement joins TRBV7-6 to TRBJ2-2; 9 nucleotides match TRBD2. The CDR3 length is 15 residues. Germline lookup yields CDR1 SGHVS and CDR2 FNYEAQ. Trimming cost V 9 bases and J 5 bases; bases outside gene matches: 10. CDR3 residues: CARSPRLAGTGELFF. As DNA, the CDR3 is TGTGCCAGGAGCCCGCGTCTAGCGGGGACCGGGGAGCTGTTTTTT.

V gene TRBV9 combines with J gene TRBJ1-6, with 7 bases lining up with TRBD1. In germline, CDR1 is SGDLS, CDR2 YYNGEE. V shed 2 bases and J 7 bases; nucleotides not matched to a gene: 6. This CDR3 has 15 amino acids. The CDR3 reads CASSVSGTDNSPLHF. The CDR3 DNA reads TGTGCCAGCAGCGTTTCCGGGACAGACAATTCACCCCTCCACTTT.

The CDR3 nucleotides read TGTGCCAGCAGTTACACAACACGGCGTTTGCGGGGAGTTAGTACGCAGTATTTT. Translating gives CASSYTTRRLRGVSTQYF. The chain couples TRBV6-5 to TRBJ2-3; D perhaps matches TRBD2 (6 bases). The CDR3 sequence is 18 residues long. Germline V gene data show CDR1 as MNHEY and CDR2 as SVGAGI. Trimming removed 2 bases at V and 8 bases at J, with 26 bases between.

The gene calls are TRBV11-2 and TRBJ2-3; D possibly corresponds to TRBD2 (6 bases). This CDR3 region has 15 residues. The V gene lost 1 base and the J gene lost 3 bases, with 11 bases spanning the gap. In germline, CDR1 is SGHAT, CDR2 FQNNGV. CDR3 DNA: TGTGCCAGCAGCTTAGCGGGGGTGGGTACAGATACGCAGTATTTT. This encodes CASSLAGVGTDTQYF.

This clonotype was observed at least ten times. This chain uses TRBV7-9 with TRBJ1-2, with D unresolved. The CDR3 is 15 residues long. The V end lost 2 bases, the J end lost 6 bases, and 16 bases lay between the germline ends. Germline assignment: CDR1 SEHNR and CDR2 FQNEAQ (reference sequence). Here the CDR3 reads CASSLLSEGSNGYTF. CDR3 nucleotides: TGTGCCAGCAGCTTACTTTCAGAAGGGAGTAATGGCTACACCTTC.

The J gene is TRBJ1-2, the V gene TRBV2; 10 bases line up with TRBD1. The CDR3 loop spans 18 amino acids. CDR1 and CDR2 from the germline V gene are SNHLY and FYNNEI. Trimming removed 8 bases from V and 3 bases from J; junction bases left unmatched: 18. The CDR3 nucleotides read TGTGCCAGCCTTACCCCGGGACAGGGGTCCTTTCGTGACTATGGCTACACCTTC. Amino acids: CASLTPGQGSFRDYGYTF.

Remarks on this clonotype: This may stem from a read error, because a much larger clone lies one nucleotide away. The rearrangement joins TRBV6-2 or TRBV6-3 to TRBJ2-5, with 13 bases aligning to TRBD2. CDR3 length equals 15 residues. The V segment lost 5 bases and the J segment 6 bases; nucleotides outside the gene matches: 6. From germline, CDR1 is MNHEY and CDR2 SVGEGT. The CDR3 protein is CASSGTSGGDKTQYF. CDR3 nucleotide sequence: TGTGCCAGCAGTGGAACTAGCGGGGGGGACAAGACCCAGTACTTC.

In its sample, this clonotype was seen many times. One end of the junction varies from germline; a read error may be responsible. The chain couples TRBV10-3 to TRBJ1-4, with a possible D match to TRBD1 (5 bases). Germline loops: CDR1 ENHRY, CDR2 SYGVKD. The CDR3 loop spans 18 amino acids. CDR3 DNA sequence: TGTGCCATCAGTGAGTCCTGGGGGGAAATCCTCCCTAATGAAAAAGTGTTTTTT. Encoded protein: CAISESWGEILPNEKVFF.

In its sample, this clonotype was seen many times. The gene calls are TRBV3-1 and TRBJ1-5; D is unclear. Trimming took 0 bases from V and 7 from J, leaving 4 bases between them. Germline V gene sequence: CDR1 LGHDT, CDR2 YNNKEL (reference sequence). The CDR3 extends over 12 amino acids. CDR3 bases: TGTGCCAGCAGCCAAGATCACCAGCCCCAGCATTTT. Translation: CASSQDHQPQHF. The whole variable domain, filled in from reference TRBV3-1 and TRBJ1-5, reads DTAVSQTPKYLVTQMGNDKSIKCEQNLGHDTMYWYKQDSKKFLKIMFSYNNKELIINETVPNRFSPKSPDKAHLNLHINSLELGDSAVYFCASSQDHQPQHFGDGTRLSIL.

This clonotype was detected only a few times. The chain employs TRBV3-1 and TRBJ2-3, with TRBD1 identical over 8 bases. Germline lookup yields CDR1 LGHDT and CDR2 YNNKEL (reference sequence). Germline trimming cut 1 base from V and 6 bases from J; bases unmatched to any gene: 15. The CDR3 totals 18 residues. In DNA form, the CDR3 reads TGTGCCAGCAGCCAAGTTTTCGAATTGGGACAGGTGAGGGATACGCAGTATTTT. Translation gives CASSQVFELGQVRDTQYF.

As for this clonotype: The junction shows a germline mismatch at one end, possibly a read error. J is TRBJ2-5 and V is TRBV29-1; the match to TRBD2 covers 10 bases. CDR3 length equals 16 residues. Looked up from germline, CDR1 is SQVTM and CDR2 is ANQGSEA. CDR3: CSVGTSGSFNQEAQYF. Here the CDR3 DNA reads TGCAGCGTTGGGACTAGCGGTTCTTTCAACCAAGAGGCCCAGTACTTC.

This clonotype was counted only a few times. This chain joins TRBV3-1 and TRBJ1-1; D uncertain. Germline lookup yields CDR1 LGHDT and CDR2 YNNKEL (reference sequence). Trimming cost V 0 bases and J 10 bases, with 9 bases left between them. There are 12 residues in the CDR3. The CDR3: CASSQEKGGAFF. CDR3 sequence (DNA): TGTGCCAGCAGCCAAGAAAAGGGTGGAGCTTTCTTT.

The table lists this clonotype with a few counts. This sequence may be a read error, since a much larger clone differs from it by one base. The chain is built from TRBV6-5 and TRBJ2-7; 7 bases map to TRBD1. V was clipped by 5 bases and J by 3 bases; unmatched bases: 7. The CDR3 spans 14 residues. Germline-derived CDR1 and CDR2 are MNHEY and SVGAGI. The CDR3 loop reads CASSHFTGDYEQYF. The CDR3 bases are TGTGCCAGCAGTCACTTTACAGGGGACTACGAGCAGTACTTC.

The chain has TRBV19 and TRBJ1-1; no clear D. Germline lookup yields CDR1 LNHDA and CDR2 SQIVND (reference sequence). CDR3 length: 14 residues. Trimming removed 3 bases from V and 0 bases from J, with 8 bases in between. The CDR3, as DNA: TGTGCCAGTAGTATTTGGGGAATGAACACTGAAGCTTTCTTT. As protein: CASSIWGMNTEAFF.

In this sample, this clonotype turned up many times. The chain joins TRBV6-5 to TRBJ2-5; TRBD2 aligns across 8 bases. Germline CDR1 and CDR2: MNHEY and SVGAGI. The CDR3 sequence is 15 residues long. Unmatched junction bases numbered 8, after V lost 7 bases and J lost 1 base. In nucleotides, the CDR3 is TGTGCCAGCACCCGCAATCTAGCGGGCCAAGAGACCCAGTACTTC. Translation gives CASTRNLAGQETQYF.

Concerning this clonotype itself: A much larger clone differs by one base, so this may be a read error. The chain recombines TRBV28 with TRBJ2-7, with 7 positions matching TRBD1. Per germline, CDR1 MDHEN and CDR2 SYDVKM. The CDR3 extends over 12 amino acids. The CDR3 nucleotides are TGTGCCAGCAGCTCACAGGGGTGGGAGCAGTGCTTC. Translated: CASSSQGWEQCF.